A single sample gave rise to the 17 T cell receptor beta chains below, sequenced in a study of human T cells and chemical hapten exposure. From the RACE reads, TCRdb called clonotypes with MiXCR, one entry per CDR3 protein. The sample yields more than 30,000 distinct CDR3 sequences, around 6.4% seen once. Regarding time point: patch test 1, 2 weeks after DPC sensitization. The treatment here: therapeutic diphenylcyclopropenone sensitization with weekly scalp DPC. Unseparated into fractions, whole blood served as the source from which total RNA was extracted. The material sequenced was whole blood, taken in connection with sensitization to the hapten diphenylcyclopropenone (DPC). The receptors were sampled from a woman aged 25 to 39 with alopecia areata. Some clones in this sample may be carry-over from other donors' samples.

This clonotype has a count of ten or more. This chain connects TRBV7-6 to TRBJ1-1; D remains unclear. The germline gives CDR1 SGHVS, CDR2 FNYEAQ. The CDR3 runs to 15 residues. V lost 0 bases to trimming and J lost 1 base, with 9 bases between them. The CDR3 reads CASSLAGNGNTEAFF. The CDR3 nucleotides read TGTGCCAGCAGCTTAGCGGGTAACGGGAACACTGAAGCTTTCTTT. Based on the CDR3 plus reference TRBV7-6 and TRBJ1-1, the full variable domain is GAGVSQSPRYKVTKRGQDVALRCDPISGHVSLYWYRQALGQGPEFLTYFNYEAQQDKSGLPNDRFSAERPEGSISTLTIQRTEQRDSAMYRCASSLAGNGNTEAFFGQGTRLTVV.

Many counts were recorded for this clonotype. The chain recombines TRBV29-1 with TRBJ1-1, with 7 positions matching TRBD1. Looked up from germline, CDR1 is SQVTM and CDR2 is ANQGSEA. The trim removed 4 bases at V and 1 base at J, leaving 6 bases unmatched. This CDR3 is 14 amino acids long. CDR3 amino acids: CSVGGTVKNTEAFF. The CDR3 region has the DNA TGCAGCGTTGGGGGGACAGTTAAGAACACTGAAGCTTTCTTT.

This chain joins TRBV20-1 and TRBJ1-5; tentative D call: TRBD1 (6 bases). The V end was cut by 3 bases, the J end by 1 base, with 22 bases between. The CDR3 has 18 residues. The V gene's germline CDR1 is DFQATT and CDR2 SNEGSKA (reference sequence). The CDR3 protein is CSARTGSTLHYSNQPQHF. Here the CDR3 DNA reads TGCAGTGCTAGGACAGGTAGCACGCTCCACTACAGCAATCAGCCCCAGCATTTT.

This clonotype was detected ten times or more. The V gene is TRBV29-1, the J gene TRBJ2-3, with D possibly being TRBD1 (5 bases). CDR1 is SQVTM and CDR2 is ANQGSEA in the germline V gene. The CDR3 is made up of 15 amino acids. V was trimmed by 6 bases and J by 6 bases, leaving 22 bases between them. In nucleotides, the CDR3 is TGCAGCGTACCCCTTAGGGGCGCTTTCATGGATACGCAGTATTTT. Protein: CSVPLRGAFMDTQYF.

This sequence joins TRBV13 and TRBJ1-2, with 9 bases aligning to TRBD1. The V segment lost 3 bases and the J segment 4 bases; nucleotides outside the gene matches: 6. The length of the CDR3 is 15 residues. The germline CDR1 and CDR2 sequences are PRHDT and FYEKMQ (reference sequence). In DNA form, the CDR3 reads TGTGCCAGCAGCTTCGGGACAGGGCGAATCTATGGCTACACCTTC. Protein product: CASSFGTGRIYGYTF.

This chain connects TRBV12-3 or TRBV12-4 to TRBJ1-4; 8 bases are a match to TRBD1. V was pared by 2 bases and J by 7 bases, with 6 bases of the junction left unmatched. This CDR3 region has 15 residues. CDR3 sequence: CASSLPNRGSEKLFF. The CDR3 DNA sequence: TGTGCCAGCAGTTTACCCAACAGGGGGTCTGAAAAACTGTTTTTT.

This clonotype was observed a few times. CDR3 coding DNA: TGTGCCAGCAGTTGGGGTGCCCACTACGAGCAGTACTTC. Translated: CASSWGAHYEQYF. This sequence joins TRBV6-2 or TRBV6-3 and TRBJ2-7; D gene ambiguous. CDR3 length: 13 amino acids. V was clipped by 4 bases and J by 3 bases, with 10 bases between them. Germline V gene data show CDR1 as MNHEY and CDR2 as SVGEGT.

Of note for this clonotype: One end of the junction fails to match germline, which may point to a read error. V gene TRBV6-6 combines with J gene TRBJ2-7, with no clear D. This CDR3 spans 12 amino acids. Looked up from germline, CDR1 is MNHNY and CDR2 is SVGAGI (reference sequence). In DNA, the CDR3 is TGTGCCAGCAGCCCACAGTCCTACGAGAAGTACTTC. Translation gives CASSPQSYEKYF.

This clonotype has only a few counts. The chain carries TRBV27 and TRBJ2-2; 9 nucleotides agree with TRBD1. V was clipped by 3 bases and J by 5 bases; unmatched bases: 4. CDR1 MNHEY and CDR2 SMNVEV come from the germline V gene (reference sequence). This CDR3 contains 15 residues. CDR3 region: CASSFGTGRTGELFF. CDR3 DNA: TGTGCCAGCAGTTTCGGGACAGGGAGGACCGGGGAGCTGTTTTTT.

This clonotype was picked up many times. The DNA of the CDR3 is TGTGCCAGCAGTTTTCCTCGGGCCGGGGGCCAGCCCCAGCATTTT. This sequence encodes CASSFPRAGGQPQHF. The rearrangement uses TRBV28 and TRBJ1-5; the D gene is possibly TRBD1 (6 bases). CDR1 MDHEN and CDR2 SYDVKM come from the germline V gene. Deletions cut 3 bases from V and 7 bases from J, with 16 bases between. This CDR3 comprises 15 residues.

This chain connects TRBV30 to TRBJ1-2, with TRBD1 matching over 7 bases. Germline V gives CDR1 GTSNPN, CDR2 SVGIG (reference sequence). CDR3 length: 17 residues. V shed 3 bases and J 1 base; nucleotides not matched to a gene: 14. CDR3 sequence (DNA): TGTGCCTGGAGCCACCGACAGGGAAGGGGTTATAACTATGGCTACACCTTC. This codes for CAWSHRQGRGYNYGYTF.

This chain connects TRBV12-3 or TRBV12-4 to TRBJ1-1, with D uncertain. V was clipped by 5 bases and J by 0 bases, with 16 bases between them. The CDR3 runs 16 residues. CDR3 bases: TGTGCCAGCAGTCCCTACGTGGGCAGATTGAACACTGAAGCTTTCTTT. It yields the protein CASSPYVGRLNTEAFF.

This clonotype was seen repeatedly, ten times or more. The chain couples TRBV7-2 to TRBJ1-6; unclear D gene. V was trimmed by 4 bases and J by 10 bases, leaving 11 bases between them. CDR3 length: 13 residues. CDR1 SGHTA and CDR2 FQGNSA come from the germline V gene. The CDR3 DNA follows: TGTGCCAGCAGCTGGGAGCGGAGATCACCCCTCCACTTT. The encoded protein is CASSWERRSPLHF.

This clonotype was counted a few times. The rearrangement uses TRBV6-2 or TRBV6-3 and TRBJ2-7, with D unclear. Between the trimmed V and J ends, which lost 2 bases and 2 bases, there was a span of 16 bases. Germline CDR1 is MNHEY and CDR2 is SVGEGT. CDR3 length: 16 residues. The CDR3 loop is CASSYQVRLGTYEQYF. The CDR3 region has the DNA TGTGCCAGCAGTTACCAAGTCCGGTTGGGGACCTACGAGCAGTACTTC.

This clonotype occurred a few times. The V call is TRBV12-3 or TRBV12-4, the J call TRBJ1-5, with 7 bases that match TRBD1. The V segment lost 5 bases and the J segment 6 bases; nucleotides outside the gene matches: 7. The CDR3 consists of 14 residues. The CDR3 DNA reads TGTGCCAGCAGTCGCACAGGGGTCCCTCAGCCCCAGCATTTT. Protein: CASSRTGVPQPQHF.

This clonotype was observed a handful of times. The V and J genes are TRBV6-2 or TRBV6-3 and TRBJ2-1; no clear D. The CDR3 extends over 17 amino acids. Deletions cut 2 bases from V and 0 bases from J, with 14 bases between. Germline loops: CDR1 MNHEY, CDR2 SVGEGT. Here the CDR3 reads CASSYPVFGSSYNEQFF. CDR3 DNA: TGTGCCAGCAGTTACCCGGTCTTTGGAAGCTCCTACAATGAGCAGTTCTTC.

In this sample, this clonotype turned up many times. In DNA form, the CDR3 reads TGTGCCAGCAGTTCGGGGCCCGCAGCTAACTATGGCTACACCTTC. Translation: CASSSGPAANYGYTF. V gene TRBV12-3 or TRBV12-4 combines with J gene TRBJ1-2, with D tentatively TRBD1 (5 bases). CDR3 size: 15 residues. Between the trimmed V and J ends, which lost 4 bases and 0 bases, there was a span of 12 bases.